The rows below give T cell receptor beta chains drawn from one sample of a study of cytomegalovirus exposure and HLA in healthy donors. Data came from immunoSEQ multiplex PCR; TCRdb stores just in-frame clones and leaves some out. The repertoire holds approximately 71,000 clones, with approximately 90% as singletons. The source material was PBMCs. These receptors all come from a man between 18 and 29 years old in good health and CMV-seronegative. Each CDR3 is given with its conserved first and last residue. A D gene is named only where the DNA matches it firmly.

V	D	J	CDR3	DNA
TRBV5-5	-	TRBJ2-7	CLKKGPLGYEQYF	TGTCTAAAAAAGGGGCCCCTCGGATACGAGCAGTACTTC
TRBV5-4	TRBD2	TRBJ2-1	CASSLAPGLAGRGPYNEQFF	TGTGCCAGCAGCTTGGCCCCGGGACTAGCGGGAAGGGGCCCTTACAATGAGCAGTTCTTC
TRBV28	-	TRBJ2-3	CASSLTDTQYF	TGTGCCAGCAGTCTCACAGATACGCAGTATTTT
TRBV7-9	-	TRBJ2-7	CASSPGTSYEQYF	TGTGCCAGCAGCCCCGGGACATCCTACGAGCAGTACTTC
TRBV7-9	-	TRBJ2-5	CASSLLGREETQYF	TGTGCCAGCAGCTTACTGGGCAGGGAAGAGACCCAGTACTTC
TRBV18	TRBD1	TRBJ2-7	CASSLLRDRSYEQYF	TGTGCCAGCTCACTGCTCCGGGACAGGTCCTACGAGCAGTACTTC
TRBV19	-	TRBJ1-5	CASSIQASNQPQHF	TGTGCCAGTAGTATACAGGCTAGCAATCAGCCCCAGCATTTT
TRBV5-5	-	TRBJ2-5	CASSFEETQYF	TGTGCCAGCAGCTTCGAAGAGACCCAGTACTTC
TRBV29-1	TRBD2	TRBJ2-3	CSVRLAGVQDTQYF	TGCAGCGTTCGACTAGCGGGAGTACAAGATACGCAGTATTTT
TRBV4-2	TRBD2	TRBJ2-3	CASSDTSGSTDTQYF	TGTGCCAGCAGCGACACTAGCGGGAGCACAGATACGCAGTATTTT